The next 27 T cell receptor beta chains were all read from a single sample in a study of shared clonotypes between healthy human individuals. Produced via immunoSEQ multiplex PCR; TCRdb's table is partial and in-frame only. The profile shows roughly 1,500,000 clones, approximately 98.5% of them singletons. Input material: naive CD4+ T cells sorted from blood. Regarding subset: CD45RA+ positively selected. Receptors originate from a man younger than 40 in good health.

CDR3 sequence: CAISENGKDDTQYF. CDR3 DNA sequence: TGTGCCATCAGTGAAAATGGGAAGGATGATACGCAGTATTTT. The chain links TRBV10-3 to TRBJ2-3, with D unresolved. Per the germline V gene, CDR1 is ENHRY and CDR2 is SYGVKD. This CDR3 is 14 amino acids long. Trimming removed 3 bases at V and 6 bases at J, with 13 bases between.

On this clone: The sample holds other DNA sequences that translate to the same CDR3. The V and J genes are TRBV5-1 and TRBJ2-7, with 11 bases identical to TRBD2. Germline CDR1 SGHRS, CDR2 YFSETQ. CDR3 length: 14 amino acids. After removal of 1 base from V and 6 bases from J, the junction contained 3 bases not matched to a gene. The CDR3 DNA follows: TGCGCCAGCAGCTTGCTAGCGGGAGGCGGCGAGCAGTACTTC. Its protein product is CASSLLAGGGEQYF.

The chain carries TRBV28 and TRBJ2-2; 8 bases are shared with TRBD2. J was trimmed by 0 bases and V by 7 bases; bases with no gene match: 7. Germline V lookup: CDR1 MDHEN, CDR2 SYDVKM. This CDR3 region has 16 residues. CDR3 amino acids: CASNPPGLANTGELFF. In nucleotides, the CDR3 is TGTGCCAGCAACCCACCGGGACTAGCGAACACCGGGGAGCTGTTTTTT.

The rearrangement links TRBV30 to TRBJ1-4; D unclear. The CDR3 has 13 residues. Per germline, CDR1 GTSNPN and CDR2 SVGIG (reference sequence). V lost 0 bases, J lost 4 bases, and 6 bases lay in between. The CDR3 bases are TGTGCCTGGAGTGTGGTCCTTAATGAAAAACTGTTTTTT. As protein: CAWSVVLNEKLFF.

This rearrangement joins TRBV6-1 to TRBJ1-4; tentative D call: TRBD1 (5 bases). The CDR3 has 15 amino acids. Germline assignment: CDR1 MNHNS and CDR2 SASEGT. Trimming took off 3 bases at V and 7 bases at J, with 15 bases between the two ends. The DNA for the CDR3 is TGTGCCAGCAGTGACCTCGGGACTCTTCCTGAAAAACTGTTTTTT. Its translation is CASSDLGTLPEKLFF.

The chain joins TRBV28 to TRBJ1-5; the D gene is possibly TRBD1 (5 bases). The germline V gene has CDR1 MDHEN and CDR2 SYDVKM. The CDR3 runs to 15 residues. Between the trimmed V and J ends, which lost 5 bases and 0 bases, there was a span of 11 bases. CDR3 DNA: TGTGCCAGCAGTAAGACAGCTTATAGCAATCAGCCCCAGCATTTT. Residues: CASSKTAYSNQPQHF.

The V and J genes are TRBV7-2 and TRBJ1-5; TRBD1 aligns across 9 bases. The V and J ends lost 5 bases and 6 bases, in that order; junction bases with no gene match: 2. From germline, CDR1 is SGHTA and CDR2 FQGNSA. This CDR3 comprises 13 residues. The CDR3 DNA follows: TGTGCCAGCAGCCAGGACAGGGGTCAGCCCCAGCATTTT. Its translation is CASSQDRGQPQHF.

V and J are TRBV5-4 and TRBJ2-2; possible D gene TRBD2, 5 bases. Germline V gene sequence: CDR1 SGHNT, CDR2 YYREEE (reference sequence). This CDR3 has 15 amino acids. V lost 4 bases and J 1 base, leaving 11 bases between the germline ends. The CDR3 sequence: CASSARTENTGELFF. CDR3 DNA sequence: TGTGCCAGCAGCGCGAGGACTGAGAACACCGGGGAGCTGTTTTTT. Drawing the rest from reference TRBV5-4 and TRBJ2-2, the complete variable domain is ETGVTQSPTHLIKTRGQQVTLRCSSQSGHNTVSWYQQALGQGPQFIFQYYREEENGRGNFPPRFSGLQFPNYSSELNVNALELDDSALYLCASSARTENTGELFFGEGSRLTVL.

The chain joins TRBV5-4 to TRBJ2-1; weak D call: TRBD1 (6 bases). This CDR3 region has 13 residues. V was cut by 2 bases and J by 9 bases, with 12 bases left in between. Per the germline V gene, CDR1 is SGHNT and CDR2 is YYREEE (reference sequence). The CDR3 is CASSFNREFEQFF. The CDR3 coding sequence is TGTGCCAGCAGCTTTAACAGGGAGTTTGAGCAGTTCTTC.

This chain links TRBV28 with TRBJ1-4; D may be TRBD1 (6 bases). The CDR3 extends over 14 amino acids. Germline CDR1 and CDR2: MDHEN and SYDVKM. Trimming pared 7 bases from V and 6 bases from J, leaving 15 bases between. CDR3: CASTQGGVDEKLFF. The CDR3 nucleotides read TGTGCCAGCACCCAAGGGGGGGTAGATGAAAAACTGTTTTTT.

The J gene is TRBJ1-2, the V gene TRBV18, with 9 bases lining up with TRBD1. CDR1 and CDR2 (germline): KGHSH, LQKENI. The CDR3 totals 18 residues. Unmatched junction bases numbered 13, after V lost 3 bases and J lost 2 bases. CDR3 nucleotide sequence: TGTGCCAGCTCACCTACCAGAAATACAGGGGGCCTGAACTATGGCTACACCTTC. It is translated as CASSPTRNTGGLNYGYTF. The full variable domain, rest sourced from reference TRBV18 and TRBJ1-2, is NAGVMQNPRHLVRRRGQEARLRCSPMKGHSHVYWYRQLPEEGLKFMVYLQKENIIDESGMPKERFSAEFPKEGPSILRIQQVVRGDSAAYFCASSPTRNTGGLNYGYTFGSGTRLTVV.

In its sample, this clone was seen once. The gene calls are TRBV30 and TRBJ1-2; D may be TRBD1 (6 bases). The germline V gene has CDR1 GTSNPN and CDR2 SVGIG (reference sequence). V lost 4 bases to trimming and J lost 4 bases, with 10 bases between them. The CDR3 runs 12 residues. CDR3 amino acids: CAWKGGGYGYTF. As DNA, the CDR3 is TGTGCCTGGAAAGGGGGGGGCTATGGCTACACCTTC.

V is TRBV27 and J is TRBJ2-7, with 14 positions matching TRBD2. The germline V gene encodes CDR1 MNHEY and CDR2 SMNVEV (reference sequence). CDR3 length equals 21 residues. The ends lost 6 bases at V and 2 bases at J; junction bases unmatched: 21. The CDR3 loop is CASRPPYRQTSGRGTPYEQYF. The DNA of the CDR3 is TGTGCCAGCAGACCCCCCTACCGTCAGACTAGCGGGAGGGGAACCCCCTACGAGCAGTACTTC.

This chain connects TRBV2 to TRBJ2-5, with D uncertain. CDR3 length: 13 residues. V was clipped by 3 bases and J by 1 base, with 6 bases between them. Germline V gene lookup returns CDR1 SNHLY and CDR2 FYNNEI. CDR3 loop: CASSDNIQETQYF. For the CDR3, the DNA is TGTGCCAGCAGTGATAACATCCAAGAGACCCAGTACTTC.

The V and J genes are TRBV7-9 and TRBJ2-1, with a possible D match to TRBD2 (7 bases). The V and J ends lost 6 bases and 6 bases respectively, with 15 bases between them. Per the germline V gene, CDR1 is SEHNR and CDR2 is FQNEAQ (reference sequence). This CDR3 region has 14 residues. The CDR3, as DNA: TGTGCCAGCAGAGGGGGAGGGCCCTCCAATGAGCAGTTCTTC. Amino acids: CASRGGGPSNEQFF. The complete variable domain, with remaining parts taken from reference TRBV7-9 and TRBJ2-1, reads DTGVSQNPRHKITKRGQNVTFRCDPISEHNRLYWYRQTLGQGPEFLTYFQNEAQLEKSRLLSDRFSAERPKGSFSTLEIQRTEQGDSAMYLCASRGGGPSNEQFFGPGTRLTVL.

The rearrangement links TRBV7-2 to TRBJ2-3; D is unresolved. The CDR3 runs to 15 residues. The ends were cut back, 3 bases at V and 0 bases at J, with 10 bases in the middle. Germline CDR1 is SGHTA and CDR2 is FQGNSA. Here the CDR3 reads CASSFDRISTDTQYF. CDR3 DNA: TGTGCCAGCAGCTTTGATAGAATTAGCACAGATACGCAGTATTTT. Drawing the rest from reference TRBV7-2 and TRBJ2-3, the complete variable domain is GAGVSQSPSNKVTEKGKDVELRCDPISGHTALYWYRQSLGQGLEFLIYFQGNSAPDKSGLPSDRFSAERTGGSVSTLTIQRTQQEDSAVYLCASSFDRISTDTQYFGPGTRLTVL.

The chain uses TRBV9 and TRBJ2-3, with D perhaps TRBD1 (5 bases). The CDR3 length is 14 residues. The germline V and J ends were trimmed by 2 bases and 6 bases, with 13 bases remaining between them. Germline loops: CDR1 SGDLS, CDR2 YYNGEE. CDR3: CASSVGAVVDTQYF. The CDR3 coding sequence is TGTGCCAGCAGCGTTGGGGCCGTCGTTGATACGCAGTATTTT.

The count of this clone is one. The chain couples TRBV9 to TRBJ1-1; TRBD1 matches 7 bases. The V gene end was trimmed by 4 bases and the J gene end by 4 bases; junction bases not matched to a gene: 4. Germline V gene sequence: CDR1 SGDLS, CDR2 YYNGEE. The length of the CDR3 is 13 residues. The CDR3 region has the DNA TGTGCCAGCAGCCGCAGGGGGGGCACTGAAGCTTTCTTT. This gives the protein CASSRRGGTEAFF.

The chain joins TRBV19 to TRBJ1-2, with 7 bases aligning to TRBD1. V lost 3 bases and J lost 5; bases outside the gene matches: 15. Germline assignment: CDR1 LNHDA and CDR2 SQIVND (reference sequence). The CDR3 totals 17 residues. The chain's CDR3 is CASSMSLYVGTEYGYTF. CDR3 DNA sequence: TGTGCCAGTAGTATGTCTCTCTATGTGGGGACAGAATATGGCTACACCTTC.

This sequence joins TRBV6-6 and TRBJ2-1; D gene unclear. CDR1 and CDR2 from the germline V gene are MNHNY and SVGAGI (reference sequence). Trimming shortened V by 6 bases and J by 8 bases, and 20 bases separated the two germline ends. The CDR3 loop spans 15 amino acids. The CDR3 nucleotides read TGTGCCAGCAGCCTCGCGGCTATCGATCCCGATGAGCAGTTCTTC. This codes for CASSLAAIDPDEQFF.

V and J are TRBV4-3 and TRBJ1-1; D possibly corresponds to TRBD1 (5 bases). Germline V lookup: CDR1 LGHNA, CDR2 YSLEER. The CDR3 is made up of 14 amino acids. Trimming took off 1 base at V and 4 bases at J, with 10 bases between the two ends. The CDR3 loop is CASSQGQFSTEAFF. CDR3 nucleotides: TGCGCCAGCAGCCAAGGACAGTTTTCCACTGAAGCTTTCTTT.

V and J are TRBV4-2 and TRBJ1-2, with D unclear. There are 14 residues in the CDR3. V was shortened by 1 base and J by 4 bases, with 10 bases between the two germline ends. The germline V gene has CDR1 LGHNA and CDR2 YNFKEQ. In DNA, the CDR3 is TGTGCCAGCAGCCAAGTGGCAGAACCCTATGGCTACACCTTC. Protein sequence: CASSQVAEPYGYTF.

The V and J genes are TRBV18 and TRBJ2-7; TRBD1 matches at 7 bases. The CDR3 covers 15 residues. Germline V gene sequence: CDR1 KGHSH, CDR2 LQKENI. After removal of 0 bases from V and 6 bases from J, the junction contained 8 bases not matched to a gene. The CDR3 loop reads CASSPPGQPFLEQYF. Written as DNA, the CDR3 is TGTGCCAGCTCACCACCGGGACAGCCGTTTCTCGAGCAGTACTTC.

This sequence joins TRBV7-6 and TRBJ2-7, with a weak D call TRBD1 (7 bases). Germline V lookup: CDR1 SGHVS, CDR2 FNYEAQ. Trimming pared 0 bases from V and 1 base from J, leaving 10 bases between. This CDR3 spans 15 amino acids. The CDR3, as DNA: TGTGCCAGCAGCTTAGCCCAGGGGGGATCCTACGAGCAGTACTTC. This sequence encodes CASSLAQGGSYEQYF. The variable domain in full, completed from reference TRBV7-6 and TRBJ2-7, reads GAGVSQSPRYKVTKRGQDVALRCDPISGHVSLYWYRQALGQGPEFLTYFNYEAQQDKSGLPNDRFSAERPEGSISTLTIQRTEQRDSAMYRCASSLAQGGSYEQYFGPGTRLTVT.

V is TRBV7-9 and J is TRBJ2-5, with D unclear. This CDR3 spans 15 amino acids. Trimming removed 2 bases from V and 5 bases from J, with 15 bases in between. Germline loops: CDR1 SEHNR, CDR2 FQNEAQ (reference sequence). The chain's CDR3 is CASSLLEGKSETQYF. The CDR3 DNA follows: TGTGCCAGCAGCTTATTAGAAGGGAAAAGTGAGACCCAGTACTTC. Full variable domain (remainder filled in from reference TRBV7-9 and TRBJ2-5): DTGVSQNPRHKITKRGQNVTFRCDPISEHNRLYWYRQTLGQGPEFLTYFQNEAQLEKSRLLSDRFSAERPKGSFSTLEIQRTEQGDSAMYLCASSLLEGKSETQYFGPGTRLLVL.

The chain joins TRBV11-3 to TRBJ2-1, with D perhaps TRBD2 (6 bases). Trimming stripped 3 bases from V and 1 base from J, with 10 bases between. The CDR3 covers 15 residues. Germline V lookup: CDR1 SGHNT, CDR2 YENEEA. The CDR3 sequence is CASSLEGRSYNEQFF. CDR3 coding DNA: TGTGCCAGCAGCTTGGAGGGGCGTTCCTACAATGAGCAGTTCTTC.

The rearrangement joins TRBV18 to TRBJ2-7; 8 bases align to TRBD2. Germline CDR1 reads KGHSH; CDR2 reads LQKENI. V lost 1 base to trimming and J lost 0 bases; unmatched junction nucleotides: 17. The CDR3 spans 20 residues. CDR3 DNA sequence: TGTGCCAGCTCACCACGGGGGCGAGGTAGCGGGAATCTGGGCTCCTACGAGCAGTACTTC. Translating gives CASSPRGRGSGNLGSYEQYF.